Given below is one T cell receptor beta chain in context. This entry is derived from a study of T cell changes during pregnancy in multiple sclerosis. Repertoires were generated with immunoSEQ multiplex PCR, while TCRdb's copy carries only in-frame clones and drops some. Of roughly 80,000 clones listed, roughly 94% are singletons. This CDR3 has 11 amino acids. Germline V gene sequence: CDR1 SNHLY, CDR2 FYNNEI. V lost 7 bases and J lost 6; bases outside the gene matches: 3. The sample in question was peripheral blood, obtained before pregnancy. The chain links TRBV2 to TRBJ2-7, with 7 bases identical to TRBD1. This TCR came from a female donor with multiple sclerosis, enrolled in a pregnancy study. Written as DNA, the CDR3 is TGTGCCAGCACCACAGGGGCCGAGCAGTACTTC. This gives the protein CASTTGAEQYF. The full variable domain, its missing parts supplied by reference TRBV2 and TRBJ2-7, is EPEVTQTPSHQVTQMGQEVILRCVPISNHLYFYWYRQILGQKVEFLVSFYNNEISEKSEIFDDQFSVERPDGSNFTLKIRSTKLEDSAMYFCASTTGAEQYFGPGTRLTVT.